A selection of T cell receptor beta chains follows, all from one sample in a study of tumor-infiltrating lymphocytes in primary liver carcinoma. Each CDR3 protein is one row after TCRdb ran MiXCR on the multiplex PCR reads. The sample records about 200,000 distinct CDR3 sequences, less than 75% being singletons. Specimen: peripheral blood. These receptors were collected from a woman in her fifties or sixties with primary liver carcinoma and hepatitis B virus infection. Both conserved end residues are part of each CDR3. A D gene is named only where the DNA matches it firmly. Size is stated for part of the rows, as once, few or many counts, or as a class when the clone is expanded.

D	size	J	V	CDR3	DNA
.	.	TRBJ2-2	TRBV7-9	CASSPPRPGELFF	TGTGCCAGCAGCCCCCCTCGACCCGGGGAGCTGTTTTTT
TRBD2	.	TRBJ2-3	TRBV4-1	CASSQIASGIPVDTQYF	TGCGCCAGCAGCCAAATTGCTAGCGGGATCCCTGTAGATACGCAGTATTTT
TRBD1	.	TRBJ1-1	TRBV11-2	CASSLEGQGVTGALF	TGTGCCAGCAGCTTAGAGGGACAGGGTGTCACTGGAGCTCTCTTT
.	many	TRBJ1-5	TRBV28	CASWAGHQPQHF	TGTGCCAGCTGGGCGGGGCACCAGCCCCAGCATTTT
.	.	TRBJ2-5	TRBV4-2	CASSQNGGTPQETHYF	TGTGCCAGCAGCCAAAACGGCGGGACTCCTCAAGAGACCCATTACTTC
TRBD2	many	TRBJ2-7	TRBV4-1	CASSQVFSGSMEQYF	TGCGCCAGCAGCCAAGTATTCAGCGGGAGTATGGAGCAGTACTTC
.	many	TRBJ2-1	TRBV6-5	CASSYSTGVSEQFF	TGTGCCAGCAGTTACTCGACGGGAGTAAGTGAGCAGTTCTTC
.	many	TRBJ2-7	TRBV14	CASSQAGRSYEQYF	TGTGCCAGCAGCCAAGCGGGACGTTCCTACGAGCAGTACTTC
TRBD1	few	TRBJ1-2	TRBV5-1	CASINLLTGGNTF	TGCGCCAGCATTAACCTCCTCACAGGGGGGAACACCTTC
.	.	TRBJ2-3	TRBV5-1	CASSLSPDTHYF	TGCGCCAGCAGCTTGTCTCCAGATACGCATTATTTT
.	.	TRBJ1-1	TRBV7-9	CASSLQGMNTEAFF	TGTGCCAGCAGCCTCCAGGGGATGAACACTGAAGCTTTCTTT
.	.	TRBJ2-3	TRBV11-2	CASNLLRIGGGTDTQYF	TGTGCCAGCAACTTACTCCGGATCGGCGGGGGCACAGATACGCAGTATTTT
TRBD2	few	TRBJ2-1	TRBV4-1	CASSQEERDPYNEQFF	TGCGCCAGCAGCCAAGAGGAGCGGGACCCCTACAATGAGCAGTTCTTC
TRBD2	.	TRBJ2-2	TRBV11-2	CASSLRTGRALNTGGLLF	TGTGCCAGCAGCTTAAGGACCGGGAGGGCCCTGAACACCGGGGGGCTGTTATTT
.	.	TRBJ2-3	TRBV29-1	CSAWRDTDTQCF	TGCAGCGCCTGGAGGGACACAGATACGCAGTGTTTT
TRBD1	.	TRBJ1-2	TRBV11-2	CANSTTTGRMDYGYTF	TGTGCCAACAGCACTACGACAGGGAGGATGGACTATGGCTACACCTTC
.	.	TRBJ2-6	TRBV11-1	CASSLGRAGANVLTF	TGTGCCAGCAGCTTGGGCCGAGCTGGGGCTAACGTCCTGACTTTC
.	.	TRBJ1-2	TRBV28	CASSSLTDLYGYTF	TGTGCCAGCAGTTCCCTGACAGACCTCTATGGCTACACCTTC
.	.	TRBJ2-3	TRBV6-5	CASIGLSEPDTQYF	TGTGCCAGCATCGGATTATCGGAGCCAGATACGCAGTATTTT